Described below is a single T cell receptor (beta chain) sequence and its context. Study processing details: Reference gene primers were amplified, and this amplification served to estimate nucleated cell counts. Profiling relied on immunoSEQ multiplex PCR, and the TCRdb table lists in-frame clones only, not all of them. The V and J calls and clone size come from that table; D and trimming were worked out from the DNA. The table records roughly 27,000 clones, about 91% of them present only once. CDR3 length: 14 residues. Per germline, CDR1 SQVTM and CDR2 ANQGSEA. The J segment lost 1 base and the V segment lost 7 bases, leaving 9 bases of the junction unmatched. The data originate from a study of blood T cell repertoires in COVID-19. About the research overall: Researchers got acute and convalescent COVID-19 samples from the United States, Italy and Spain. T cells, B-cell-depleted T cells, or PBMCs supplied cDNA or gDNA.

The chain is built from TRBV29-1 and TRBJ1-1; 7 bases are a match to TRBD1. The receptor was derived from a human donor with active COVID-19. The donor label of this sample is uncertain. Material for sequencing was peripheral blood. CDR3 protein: CSGQTGLTNTEAFF. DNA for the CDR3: TGCAGCGGCCAGACAGGGTTAACGAACACTGAAGCTTTCTTT. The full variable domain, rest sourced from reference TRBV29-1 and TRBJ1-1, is SAVISQKPSRDICQRGTSLTIQCQVDSQVTMMFWYRQQPGQSLTLIATANQGSEATYESGFVIDKFPISRPNLTFSTLTVSNMSPEDSSIYLCSGQTGLTNTEAFFGQGTRLTVV.